Listed here are 25 T cell receptor beta chains from one sample, sequenced in a study of CD8 T cells in Susac syndrome. Random hexamers were used to reverse transcribe the RNA input (about 0.5 to 1 ug). TCRdb re-analysed the immunoSEQ multiplex PCR reads in MiXCR, keeping a single row per CDR3 protein. The top ten hold 0.15% to 0.2% of the sample, which has about 190,000 distinct CDR3 sequences, more than 85% seen once. Sequencing input: CD8+ T cells from PBMCs. All receptors derive from a human donor with Susac syndrome.

This sequence joins TRBV9 and TRBJ2-5, with 7 bases matching TRBD1. The germline V gene encodes CDR1 SGDLS and CDR2 YYNGEE. CDR3 length: 14 amino acids. Losses at the gene ends were 4 bases for V and 4 bases for J; bases not matched to a gene: 7. This chain's CDR3 is CASSPKKGAETQYF. The CDR3 DNA is TGTGCCAGCAGCCCAAAGAAGGGGGCAGAGACCCAGTACTTC.

The V and J genes are TRBV7-8 and TRBJ2-7; TRBD1 agrees at 7 bases. CDR3 length: 15 amino acids. Germline-derived CDR1 and CDR2 are SGHVS and FQNEAQ. Trimming took 1 base from V and 2 from J; bases not matched to a gene: 5. The CDR3 DNA reads TGTGCCAGCAGCTTAGGGAACAGGGGCGCCTACGAGCAGTACTTC. Protein sequence: CASSLGNRGAYEQYF. Full variable domain (remainder filled in from reference TRBV7-8 and TRBJ2-7): GAGVSQSPRYKVAKRGQDVALRCDPISGHVSLFWYQQALGQGPEFLTYFQNEAQLDKSGLPSDRFFAERPEGSVSTLKIQRTQQEDSAVYLCASSLGNRGAYEQYFGPGTRLTVT.

This chain links TRBV20-1 with TRBJ2-1, with 15 bases lining up with TRBD2. V shed 4 bases and J 8 bases; nucleotides not matched to a gene: 3. Germline assignment: CDR1 DFQATT and CDR2 SNEGSKA (reference sequence). The CDR3 totals 14 residues. CDR3: CSAKGTSGRYEQFF. CDR3 in DNA: TGCAGTGCTAAAGGGACTAGCGGGAGGTATGAGCAGTTCTTC.

The CDR3 nucleotides read TGTGCCAGCAGCGGACAGGTCGCAGGCACTGAAGCTTTCTTT. This translates into CASSGQVAGTEAFF. The chain couples TRBV2 to TRBJ1-1; the match to TRBD1 covers 7 bases. This CDR3 is 14 amino acids long. CDR1 is SNHLY, CDR2 FYNNEI, per germline. The V and J ends lost 6 bases and 4 bases, in that order; junction bases with no gene match: 8.

The V gene is TRBV7-9, the J gene TRBJ1-5; D uncertain. Germline loops: CDR1 SEHNR, CDR2 FQNEAQ (reference sequence). Trimming took off 5 bases at V and 0 bases at J, with 11 bases between the two ends. The CDR3 has 15 residues. Here the CDR3 reads CASSPSTDSNQPQHF. CDR3 coding DNA: TGTGCCAGCAGCCCCTCAACAGATAGCAATCAGCCCCAGCATTTT.

V and J are TRBV27 and TRBJ1-2; no clear D gene. V was shortened by 7 bases and J by 1 base, with 13 bases between the two germline ends. This CDR3 has 14 residues. Germline V gene sequence: CDR1 MNHEY, CDR2 SMNVEV (reference sequence). The CDR3 protein is CASTSTENNYGYTF. CDR3 DNA sequence: TGTGCCAGCACCTCGACGGAAAATAACTATGGCTACACCTTC.

The chain carries TRBV12-3 or TRBV12-4 and TRBJ1-2; no clear D gene. V lost 1 base and J lost 6, with 12 bases in between. CDR3 length: 14 residues. The CDR3, as DNA: TGTGCCAGCAGTTTAGATAGGGATTCAAATGGCTACACCTTC. This codes for CASSLDRDSNGYTF.

The chain carries TRBV5-6 and TRBJ1-2, with D possibly matching TRBD1 (6 bases). V lost 0 bases, J lost 8 bases, and 11 bases lay in between. Germline values: CDR1 SGHDT, CDR2 YYEEEE. The CDR3 is 13 residues long. The CDR3 sequence is CASSLGGGGGYTF. CDR3 sequence (DNA): TGTGCCAGCAGCTTGGGCGGGGGCGGAGGCTACACCTTC.

The genes are TRBV20-1 and TRBJ2-7; D remains ambiguous. V was clipped by 6 bases and J by 3 bases, with 3 bases between them. Germline-derived CDR1 and CDR2 are DFQATT and SNEGSKA (reference sequence). This CDR3 has 9 amino acids. CDR3 coding DNA: TGCAGTGCAGGCTACGAGCAGTACTTC. Protein: CSAGYEQYF.

The chain employs TRBV9 and TRBJ2-7; 11 nucleotides match TRBD2. Unmatched junction bases numbered 6, after V lost 5 bases and J lost 5 bases. The germline CDR1 and CDR2 sequences are SGDLS and YYNGEE. This CDR3 spans 14 amino acids. CDR3 coding DNA: TGTGCCAGCAGTCTAACTAGCGGGAGTAACGAGCAGTACTTC. Its protein is CASSLTSGSNEQYF. Filled out from reference TRBV9 and TRBJ2-7, the complete variable domain reads DSGVTQTPKHLITATGQRVTLRCSPRSGDLSVYWYQQSLDQGLQFLIQYYNGEERAKGNILERFSAQQFPDLHSELNLSSLELGDSALYFCASSLTSGSNEQYFGPGTRLTVT.

The CDR3 spells CASSFSDYQETQYF. The CDR3 DNA reads as TGTGCCAGCAGTTTTTCAGACTACCAAGAGACCCAGTACTTC. This chain uses TRBV12-3 or TRBV12-4 with TRBJ2-5; D call uncertain. V shed 3 bases and J shed 0 bases, with 8 bases lying between them. This CDR3 is 14 amino acids long.

The chain employs TRBV9 and TRBJ2-1, with D maybe TRBD2 (5 bases). The CDR3 extends over 15 amino acids. The V end was cut by 3 bases, the J end by 4 bases, with 14 bases between. CDR1 SGDLS and CDR2 YYNGEE come from the germline V gene. The CDR3 sequence is CASSGRSPGYNEQFF. The CDR3 coding sequence is TGTGCCAGCAGCGGTCGGTCCCCGGGGTACAATGAGCAGTTCTTC. Filled out from reference TRBV9 and TRBJ2-1, the complete variable domain reads DSGVTQTPKHLITATGQRVTLRCSPRSGDLSVYWYQQSLDQGLQFLIQYYNGEERAKGNILERFSAQQFPDLHSELNLSSLELGDSALYFCASSGRSPGYNEQFFGPGTRLTVL.

The chain joins TRBV9 to TRBJ2-7; D unresolved. This CDR3 comprises 14 residues. Germline V gene lookup returns CDR1 SGDLS and CDR2 YYNGEE. V lost 1 base and J lost 3, with 11 bases in between. CDR3 protein: CASSVSGSDYEQYF. The CDR3 coding sequence is TGTGCCAGCAGCGTATCCGGGTCTGACTACGAGCAGTACTTC.

The rearrangement joins TRBV13 to TRBJ1-1, with D tentatively TRBD1 (5 bases). CDR1 is PRHDT, CDR2 FYEKMQ, per germline (reference sequence). V lost 3 bases and J lost 9, with 17 bases in between. CDR3 length equals 14 residues. The CDR3: CASSFGTDNFKAFF. DNA for the CDR3: TGTGCCAGCAGCTTCGGGACCGACAATTTTAAAGCTTTCTTT.

V usage is TRBV11-2 and J usage is TRBJ2-1, with D unclear. V gave up 4 bases and J gave up 5 bases, with 12 bases separating them. Germline V gives CDR1 SGHAT, CDR2 FQNNGV. This CDR3 has 14 amino acids. The DNA for the CDR3 is TGTGCCAGCAGCTATTCCGGGTTCGACAATGAGCAGTTCTTC. Translated, it gives CASSYSGFDNEQFF.

This chain uses TRBV30 with TRBJ2-7, with D unclear. CDR1 is GTSNPN and CDR2 is SVGIG in the germline V gene (reference sequence). The ends were cut back, 1 base at V and 2 bases at J, with 9 bases in the middle. This CDR3 contains 13 residues. The CDR3 here is CAWSDGRTYEQYF. The CDR3 DNA reads TGTGCCTGGAGTGACGGCAGAACCTACGAGCAGTACTTC.

The chain combines TRBV30 with TRBJ2-1; 10 nucleotides agree with TRBD2. The CDR3 totals 19 residues. V lost 0 bases and J lost 3; bases outside the gene matches: 14. Germline CDR1 GTSNPN, CDR2 SVGIG (reference sequence). This CDR3 reads CAWSVLAGATETFYNEQFF. The CDR3 DNA is TGTGCCTGGAGTGTTCTAGCGGGGGCTACCGAGACCTTCTACAATGAGCAGTTCTTC.

The chain recombines TRBV5-4 with TRBJ2-3; 12 nucleotides agree with TRBD1. Trimming took 2 bases from V and 6 from J; bases not matched to a gene: 16. From germline, CDR1 is SGHNT and CDR2 YYREEE (reference sequence). There are 19 residues in the CDR3. CDR3 nucleotides: TGTGCCAGCAGCTTTACAGCTCTTGCGGGACAGGGGGCGATGGATACGCAGTATTTT. As protein: CASSFTALAGQGAMDTQYF.

The genes are TRBV7-6 and TRBJ2-7, with D possibly being TRBD1 (6 bases). This CDR3 contains 14 residues. Germline loops: CDR1 SGHVS, CDR2 FNYEAQ. V lost 2 bases and J 0 bases, leaving 8 bases between the germline ends. The CDR3 nucleotides read TGTGCCAGCAGCTTAACAGGGCCCTCCTACGAGCAGTACTTC. Translation gives CASSLTGPSYEQYF.

J is TRBJ2-1 and V is TRBV7-9; 11 bases are shared with TRBD1. In germline, CDR1 is SEHNR, CDR2 FQNEAQ (reference sequence). CDR3 length equals 16 residues. V was clipped by 5 bases and J by 3 bases; unmatched bases: 6. CDR3 bases: TGTGCCAGCAGCCCACGGACAGGGGGCGACTACAATGAGCAGTTCTTC. Protein sequence: CASSPRTGGDYNEQFF.

This sequence joins TRBV3-1 and TRBJ2-5; perhaps TRBD1 as D (6 bases). This CDR3 contains 14 residues. Trimming shortened V by 4 bases and J by 1 base, and 10 bases separated the two germline ends. CDR1 LGHDT and CDR2 YNNKEL come from the germline V gene (reference sequence). The CDR3 DNA reads TGTGCCAGCAGCCCGACAGGAAGCCAAGAGACCCAGTACTTC. Protein sequence: CASSPTGSQETQYF.

The V gene is TRBV18, the J gene TRBJ1-1; no definite D call. The CDR3 length is 15 residues. Trimming took 2 bases from V and 0 from J, leaving 10 bases between them. Germline CDR1 reads KGHSH; CDR2 reads LQKENI. The CDR3 protein is CASSPRTEVNTEAFF. CDR3 DNA sequence: TGTGCCAGCTCACCAAGGACGGAAGTGAACACTGAAGCTTTCTTT.

The gene calls are TRBV13 and TRBJ2-7; 9 bases line up with TRBD1. The V gene's germline CDR1 is PRHDT and CDR2 FYEKMQ (reference sequence). The CDR3 runs to 16 residues. Trimming cost V 4 bases and J 7 bases; bases outside gene matches: 14. The CDR3 protein is CASSSSYWTGAGEQYF. The CDR3 DNA sequence: TGTGCCAGCAGCTCTTCCTATTGGACAGGGGCTGGGGAGCAGTACTTC.

The chain has TRBV2 and TRBJ2-1; D uncertain. This CDR3 comprises 15 residues. The V end was cut by 0 bases, the J end by 0 bases, with 6 bases between. CDR1 is SNHLY, CDR2 FYNNEI, per germline. CDR3 nucleotide sequence: TGTGCCAGCAGTGAAGCCGTGGTCTCCTACAATGAGCAGTTCTTC. Translating gives CASSEAVVSYNEQFF.

V gene TRBV2 combines with J gene TRBJ1-2; 9 positions match TRBD1. Germline V CDR1 and CDR2: SNHLY, FYNNEI. The V segment lost 7 bases and the J segment 4 bases; nucleotides outside the gene matches: 7. CDR3 length: 14 amino acids. As DNA, the CDR3 is TGTGCCAGCACTTTAACGGGACAGGGCTATGGCTACACCTTC. Translation: CASTLTGQGYGYTF.